This TCR beta chain was sequenced for a study of cytomegalovirus exposure and HLA in healthy donors. The CDR3 covers 15 residues. The germline gives CDR1 SGHTS, CDR2 YDEGEE. The V and J ends lost 2 bases and 1 base, in that order; junction bases with no gene match: 1. This PCR relied on a set of 60 Vbeta primers and 13 Jbeta primers. The repertoire was sequenced with immunoSEQ multiplex PCR; TCRdb's copy has only in-frame clones and lacks some. Of under 200,000 clones in the sample, roughly 80% were seen once. Of note for this clone: Its matching antigen is unknown.

Study results and caveats: An analysis that came later showed most CMV-associated TCR beta chains appearing HLA-restricted. In a later analysis, compared with equally common non-associated chains, HLA-associated beta chains were more expanded. Overall, under 200 TCR beta chains were annotated as cytomegalovirus-associated. A missense DCLRE1C variant was associated with V- and J-gene trimming of TCR beta chains in a later analysis, and an independent cohort replicated the association.

This clonotype was obtained from a man aged 40-50 years in good health and CMV-seropositive. Source material: PBMCs. The chain couples TRBV5-8 to TRBJ2-1; TRBD1 aligns across 9 bases. In nucleotides, the CDR3 is TGTGCCAGCAGCTTTGGACAGGGGTCCTACAATGAGCAGTTCTTC. Protein: CASSFGQGSYNEQFF. Using reference TRBV5-8 and TRBJ2-1 for the parts outside the CDR3, the full variable domain is EAGVTQSPTHLIKTRGQQATLRCSPISGHTSVYWYQQALGLGLQFLLWYDEGEERNRGNFPPRFSGRQFPNYSSELNVNALELEDSALYLCASSFGQGSYNEQFFGPGTRLTVL.